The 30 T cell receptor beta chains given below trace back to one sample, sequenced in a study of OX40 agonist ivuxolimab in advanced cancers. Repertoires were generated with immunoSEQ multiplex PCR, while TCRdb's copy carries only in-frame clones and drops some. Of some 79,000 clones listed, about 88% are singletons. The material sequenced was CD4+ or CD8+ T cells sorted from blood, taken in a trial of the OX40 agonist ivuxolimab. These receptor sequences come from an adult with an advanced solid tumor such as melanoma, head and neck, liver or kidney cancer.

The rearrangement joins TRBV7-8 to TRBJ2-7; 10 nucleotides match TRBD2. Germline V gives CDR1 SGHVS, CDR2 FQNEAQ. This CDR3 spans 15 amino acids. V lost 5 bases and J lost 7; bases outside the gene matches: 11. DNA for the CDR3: TGTGCCAGCAGCAAGTTCCTAGCGGGAGCTGTTGAGCAGTACTTC. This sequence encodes CASSKFLAGAVEQYF. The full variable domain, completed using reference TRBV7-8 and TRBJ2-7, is GAGVSQSPRYKVAKRGQDVALRCDPISGHVSLFWYQQALGQGPEFLTYFQNEAQLDKSGLPSDRFFAERPEGSVSTLKIQRTQQEDSAVYLCASSKFLAGAVEQYFGPGTRLTVT.

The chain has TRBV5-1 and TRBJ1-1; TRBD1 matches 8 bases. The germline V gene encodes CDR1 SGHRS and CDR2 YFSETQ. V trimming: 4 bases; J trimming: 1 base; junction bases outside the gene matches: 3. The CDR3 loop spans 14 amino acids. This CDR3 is CASSKGQENTEAFF. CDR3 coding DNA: TGCGCCAGCAGCAAGGGACAGGAGAACACTGAAGCTTTCTTT.

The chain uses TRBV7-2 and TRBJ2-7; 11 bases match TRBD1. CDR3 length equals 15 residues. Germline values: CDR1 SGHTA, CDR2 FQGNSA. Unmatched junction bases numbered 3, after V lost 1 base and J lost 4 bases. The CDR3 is CASSLVGDRGYEQYF. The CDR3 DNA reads TGTGCCAGCAGCTTAGTTGGGGACAGGGGGTACGAGCAGTACTTC.

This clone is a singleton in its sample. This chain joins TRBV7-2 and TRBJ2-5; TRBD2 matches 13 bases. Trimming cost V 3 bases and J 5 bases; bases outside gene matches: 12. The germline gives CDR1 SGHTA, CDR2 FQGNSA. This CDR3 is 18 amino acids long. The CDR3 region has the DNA TGTGCCAGCAGCTTGGCATTCGGACTAGCGGGAGTCGGTGAGACCCAGTACTTC. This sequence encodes CASSLAFGLAGVGETQYF.

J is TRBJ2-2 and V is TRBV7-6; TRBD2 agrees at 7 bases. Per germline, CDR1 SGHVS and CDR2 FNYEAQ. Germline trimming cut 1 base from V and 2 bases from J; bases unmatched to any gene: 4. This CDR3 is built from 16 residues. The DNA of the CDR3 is TGTGCCAGCAGCTTAGGAGCGGGAACAAACACCGGGGAGCTGTTTTTT. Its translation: CASSLGAGTNTGELFF.

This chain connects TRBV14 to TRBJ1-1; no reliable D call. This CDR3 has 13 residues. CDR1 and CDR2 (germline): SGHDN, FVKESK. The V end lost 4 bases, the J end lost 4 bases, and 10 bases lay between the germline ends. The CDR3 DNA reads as TGTGCCAGCAGCCTGGGCCTTGTCACTGAAGCTTTCTTT. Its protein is CASSLGLVTEAFF.

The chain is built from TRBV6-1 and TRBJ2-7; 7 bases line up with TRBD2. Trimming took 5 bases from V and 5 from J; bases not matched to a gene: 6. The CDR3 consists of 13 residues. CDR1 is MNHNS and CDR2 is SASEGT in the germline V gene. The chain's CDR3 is CASSLQTSHEQYF. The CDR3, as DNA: TGTGCCAGCAGTTTACAGACTAGCCACGAGCAGTACTTC.

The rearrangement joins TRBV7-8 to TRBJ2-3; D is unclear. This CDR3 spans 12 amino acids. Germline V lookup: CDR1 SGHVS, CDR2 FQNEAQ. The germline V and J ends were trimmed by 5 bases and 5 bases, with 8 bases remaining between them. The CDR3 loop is CASSPNVDTQYF. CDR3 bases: TGTGCCAGCAGCCCCAATGTAGATACGCAGTATTTT.

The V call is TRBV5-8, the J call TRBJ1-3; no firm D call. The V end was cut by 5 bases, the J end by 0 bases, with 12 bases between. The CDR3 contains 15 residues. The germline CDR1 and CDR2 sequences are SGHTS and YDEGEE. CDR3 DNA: TGTGCCAGCAGTAAATCCTGGGGCTCTGGAAACACCATATATTTT. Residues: CASSKSWGSGNTIYF. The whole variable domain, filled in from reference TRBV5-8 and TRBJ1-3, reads EAGVTQSPTHLIKTRGQQATLRCSPISGHTSVYWYQQALGLGLQFLLWYDEGEERNRGNFPPRFSGRQFPNYSSELNVNALELEDSALYLCASSKSWGSGNTIYFGEGSWLTVV.

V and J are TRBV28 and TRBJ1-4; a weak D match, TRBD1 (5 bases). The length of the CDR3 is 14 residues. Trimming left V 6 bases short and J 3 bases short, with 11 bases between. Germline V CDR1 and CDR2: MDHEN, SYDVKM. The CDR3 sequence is CASREPTANEKLFF. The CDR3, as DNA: TGTGCCAGCAGGGAACCGACAGCTAATGAAAAACTGTTTTTT.

The CDR3 DNA reads as TGTGCCAGCAGCTTTATGTCAGGGGAGGCCTACGAGCAGTACTTC. It encodes CASSFMSGEAYEQYF. The chain joins TRBV11-1 to TRBJ2-7; D assignment may be TRBD1 or TRBD2 (6 bases each). Trimming took off 3 bases at V and 2 bases at J, with 14 bases between the two ends. The CDR3 is made up of 15 amino acids. Per the germline V gene, CDR1 is SGHAT and CDR2 is FQDESV (reference sequence).

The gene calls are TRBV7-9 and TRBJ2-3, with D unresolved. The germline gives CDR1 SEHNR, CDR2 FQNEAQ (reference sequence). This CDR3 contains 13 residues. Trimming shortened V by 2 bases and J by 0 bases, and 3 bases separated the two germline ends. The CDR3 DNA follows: TGTGCCAGCAGCTTATCCAGCACAGATACGCAGTATTTT. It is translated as CASSLSSTDTQYF.

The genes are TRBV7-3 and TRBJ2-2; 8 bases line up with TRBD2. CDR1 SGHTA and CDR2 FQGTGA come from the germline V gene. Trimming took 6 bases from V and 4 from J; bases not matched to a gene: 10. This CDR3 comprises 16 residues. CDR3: CASRKPGTRLTGELFF. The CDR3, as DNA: TGTGCCAGCAGGAAACCCGGGACTAGACTCACCGGGGAGCTGTTTTTT.

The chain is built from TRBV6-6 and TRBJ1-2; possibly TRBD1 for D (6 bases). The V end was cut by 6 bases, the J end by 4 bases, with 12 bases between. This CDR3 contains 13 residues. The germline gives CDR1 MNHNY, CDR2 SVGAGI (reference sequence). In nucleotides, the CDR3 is TGTGCCAGCAGCCGACAGGAATCCTATGGCTACACCTTC. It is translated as CASSRQESYGYTF.

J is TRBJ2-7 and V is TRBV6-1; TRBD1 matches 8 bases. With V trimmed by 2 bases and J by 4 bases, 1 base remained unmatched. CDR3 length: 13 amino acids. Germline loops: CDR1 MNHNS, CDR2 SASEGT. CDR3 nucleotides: TGTGCCAGCAGTGAATGGACAGGGTACGAGCAGTACTTC. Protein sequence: CASSEWTGYEQYF.

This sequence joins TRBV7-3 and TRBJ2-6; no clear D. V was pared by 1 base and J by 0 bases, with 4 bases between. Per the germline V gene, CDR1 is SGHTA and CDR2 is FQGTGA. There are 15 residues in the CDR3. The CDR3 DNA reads TGTGCCAGCAGCTTAAGCCACTCTGGGGCCAACGTCCTGACTTTC. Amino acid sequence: CASSLSHSGANVLTF.

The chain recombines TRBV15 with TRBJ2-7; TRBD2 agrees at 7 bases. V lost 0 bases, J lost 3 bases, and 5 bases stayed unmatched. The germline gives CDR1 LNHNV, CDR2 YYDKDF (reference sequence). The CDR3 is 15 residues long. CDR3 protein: CATSREGGRVYEQYF. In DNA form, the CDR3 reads TGTGCCACCAGCAGAGAGGGCGGGAGAGTCTACGAGCAGTACTTC.

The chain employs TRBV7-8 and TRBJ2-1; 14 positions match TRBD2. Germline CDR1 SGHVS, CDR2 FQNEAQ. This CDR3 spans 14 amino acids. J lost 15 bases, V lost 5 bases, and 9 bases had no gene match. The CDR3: CASSPTSGRAIGFF. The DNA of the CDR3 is TGTGCCAGCAGCCCGACTAGCGGGAGGGCCATCGGGTTCTTC.

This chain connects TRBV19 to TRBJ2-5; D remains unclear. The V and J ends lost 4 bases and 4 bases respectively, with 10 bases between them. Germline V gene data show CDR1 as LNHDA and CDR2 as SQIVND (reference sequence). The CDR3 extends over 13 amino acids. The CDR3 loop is CASSTTTIETQYF. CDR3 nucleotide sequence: TGTGCCAGTAGTACTACTACCATAGAGACCCAGTACTTC.

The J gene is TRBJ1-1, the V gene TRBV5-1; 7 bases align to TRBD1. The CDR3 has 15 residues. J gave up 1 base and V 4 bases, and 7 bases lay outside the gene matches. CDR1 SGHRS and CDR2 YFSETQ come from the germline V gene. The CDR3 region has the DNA TGCGCCAGCAGCCCTGCAACAGGGGCGAACACTGAAGCTTTCTTT. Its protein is CASSPATGANTEAFF.

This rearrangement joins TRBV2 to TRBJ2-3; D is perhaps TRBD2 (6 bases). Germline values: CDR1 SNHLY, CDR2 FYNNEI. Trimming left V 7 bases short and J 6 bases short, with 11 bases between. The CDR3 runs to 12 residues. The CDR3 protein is CASTREPDTQYF. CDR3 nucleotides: TGTGCCAGCACACGGGAGCCGGATACGCAGTATTTT.

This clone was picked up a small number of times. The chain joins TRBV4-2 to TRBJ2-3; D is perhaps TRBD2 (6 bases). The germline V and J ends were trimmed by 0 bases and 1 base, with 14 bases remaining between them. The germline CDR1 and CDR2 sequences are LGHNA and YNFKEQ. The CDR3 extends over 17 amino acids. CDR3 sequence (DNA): TGTGCCAGCAGCCAAGATCGGGCGGCTAGCGGCACAGATACGCAGTATTTT. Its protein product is CASSQDRAASGTDTQYF.

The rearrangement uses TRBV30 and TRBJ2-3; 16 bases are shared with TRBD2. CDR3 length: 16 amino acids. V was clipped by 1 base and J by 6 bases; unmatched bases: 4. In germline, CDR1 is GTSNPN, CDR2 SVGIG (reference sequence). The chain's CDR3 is CAWSGGLAGGMDTQYF. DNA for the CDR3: TGTGCCTGGAGTGGGGGACTAGCGGGAGGGATGGATACGCAGTATTTT.

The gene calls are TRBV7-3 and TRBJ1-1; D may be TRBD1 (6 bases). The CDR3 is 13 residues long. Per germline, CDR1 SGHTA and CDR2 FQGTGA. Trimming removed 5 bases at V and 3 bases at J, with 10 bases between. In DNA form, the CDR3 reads TGTGCCAGCAGCACACAGGGTGACACTGAAGCTTTCTTT. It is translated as CASSTQGDTEAFF.

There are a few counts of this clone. The CDR3 DNA reads as TGTGCCAGCAGCCCTGGATCGAACACTGAAGCTTTCTTT. Residues: CASSPGSNTEAFF. The chain has TRBV5-5 and TRBJ1-1; D is undetermined. CDR3 length equals 13 residues. Trimming left V 4 bases short and J 1 base short, with 8 bases between. From germline, CDR1 is SGHKS and CDR2 YYEKEE (reference sequence).

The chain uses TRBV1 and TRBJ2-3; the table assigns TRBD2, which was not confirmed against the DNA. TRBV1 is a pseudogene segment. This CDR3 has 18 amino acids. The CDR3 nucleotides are TGCACCAGCAGCCAAGATATCCGGACTAGCGGGAGTCCAGATACGCAGTATTTT. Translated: CTSSQDIRTSGSPDTQYF.

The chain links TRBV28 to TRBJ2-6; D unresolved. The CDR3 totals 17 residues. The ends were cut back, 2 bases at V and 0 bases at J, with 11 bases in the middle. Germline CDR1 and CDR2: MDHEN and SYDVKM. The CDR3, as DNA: TGTGCCAGCAGTTTAGAAAGAGACTTCTCTGGGGCCAACGTCCTGACTTTC. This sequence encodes CASSLERDFSGANVLTF.

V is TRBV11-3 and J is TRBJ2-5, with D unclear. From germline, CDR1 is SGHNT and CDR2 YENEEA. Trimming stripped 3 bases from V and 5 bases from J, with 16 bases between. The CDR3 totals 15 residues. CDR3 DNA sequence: TGTGCCAGCAGCTTCGAGCGCGGAGTGGGGGAGACCCAGTACTTC. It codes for CASSFERGVGETQYF.

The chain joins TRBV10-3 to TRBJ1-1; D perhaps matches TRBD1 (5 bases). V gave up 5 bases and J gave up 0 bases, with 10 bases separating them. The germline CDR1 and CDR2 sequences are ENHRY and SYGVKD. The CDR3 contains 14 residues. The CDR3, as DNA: TGTGCCATCAGTAGACAGCCCATGAACACTGAAGCTTTCTTT. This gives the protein CAISRQPMNTEAFF.

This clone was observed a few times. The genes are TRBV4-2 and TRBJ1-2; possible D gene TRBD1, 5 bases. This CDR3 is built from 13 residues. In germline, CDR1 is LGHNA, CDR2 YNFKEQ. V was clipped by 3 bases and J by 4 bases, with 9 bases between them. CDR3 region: CASSQIQGYGYTF. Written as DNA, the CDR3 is TGTGCCAGCAGCCAGATTCAGGGCTATGGCTACACCTTC.